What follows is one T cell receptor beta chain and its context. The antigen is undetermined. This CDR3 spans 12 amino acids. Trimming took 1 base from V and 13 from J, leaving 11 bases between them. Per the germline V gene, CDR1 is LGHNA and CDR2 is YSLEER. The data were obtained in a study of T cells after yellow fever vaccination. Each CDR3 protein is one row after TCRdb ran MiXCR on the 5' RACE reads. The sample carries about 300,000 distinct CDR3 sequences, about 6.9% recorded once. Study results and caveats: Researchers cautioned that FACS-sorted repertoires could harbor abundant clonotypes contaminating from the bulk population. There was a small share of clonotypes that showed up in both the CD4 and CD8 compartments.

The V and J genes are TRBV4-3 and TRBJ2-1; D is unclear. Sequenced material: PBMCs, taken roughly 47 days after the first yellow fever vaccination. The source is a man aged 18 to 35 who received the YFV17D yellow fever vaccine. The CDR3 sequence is CASSQGNSYQFF. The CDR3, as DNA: TGCGCCAGCAGCCAAGGTAATTCCTACCAGTTCTTC.